Presented here are 18 T cell receptor beta chains from one specimen sequenced in a study of T cell repertoires in cytomegalovirus infection. One entry per CDR3 protein, called by TCRdb with MiXCR from the reads. Found here are 480,000 or so distinct CDR3 sequences, about 11% of them singletons; the top ten hold roughly 10%. Material: PBMCs. These TCRs come from a human donor in good health (CMV status not recorded). Some clones in this sample may be carry-over from other donors' samples.

As concerns this clonotype: At one end the junction does not follow the germline gene, possibly because of a read error. V and J are TRBV13 and TRBJ1-6; D not resolved. The CDR3 contains 16 residues. Looked up from germline, CDR1 is PRHDT and CDR2 is FYEKMQ (reference sequence). The CDR3 reads CASSLEGSPVGSPLHF. In DNA form, the CDR3 reads TGCGCCAGCAGCTTGGAGGGAAGCCCTGTGGGGTCACCCCTCCACTTT.

This clonotype occurred many times. The chain combines TRBV5-6 with TRBJ1-5; D might be TRBD1 (6 bases). V was cut by 0 bases and J by 7 bases, with 14 bases left in between. The CDR3 is made up of 15 amino acids. CDR1 is SGHDT, CDR2 YYEEEE, per germline. The CDR3 nucleotides read TGTGCCAGCAGCTTGGGGGGCTTGGACAGCCAGCCCCAGCATTTT. It specifies CASSLGGLDSQPQHF.

V usage is TRBV3-1 and J usage is TRBJ1-4; 7 nucleotides align to TRBD1. Germline V gives CDR1 LGHDT, CDR2 YNNKEL (reference sequence). V was pared by 5 bases and J by 6 bases, with 9 bases of the junction left unmatched. The CDR3 is 15 residues long. CDR3 sequence reads: CASSYPGGGDEKLFF. The CDR3, as DNA: TGTGCCAGCAGCTATCCAGGGGGAGGTGATGAAAAACTGTTTTTT.

This clonotype was seen ten or more times. The V call is TRBV5-6, the J call TRBJ2-2; D assignment may be TRBD1 or TRBD2 (7 bases each). The CDR3 runs 18 residues. Trimming stripped 4 bases from V and 3 bases from J, with 22 bases between. Germline V gene sequence: CDR1 SGHDT, CDR2 YYEEEE. CDR3 region: CASSHERGRGLYTGELFF. In nucleotides, the CDR3 is TGTGCCAGCAGCCACGAACGTGGGAGGGGGCTATACACCGGGGAGCTGTTTTTT. Filled out from reference TRBV5-6 and TRBJ2-2, the complete variable domain reads DAGVTQSPTHLIKTRGQQVTLRCSPKSGHDTVSWYQQALGQGPQFIFQYYEEEERQRGNFPDRFSGHQFPNYSSELNVNALLLGDSALYLCASSHERGRGLYTGELFFGEGSRLTVL.

This clonotype was observed a few times. The chain links TRBV11-2 to TRBJ1-2; 8 bases are shared with TRBD1. CDR3 length: 13 amino acids. V was clipped by 3 bases and J by 8 bases; unmatched bases: 5. Germline V gene lookup returns CDR1 SGHAT and CDR2 FQNNGV. The CDR3 loop is CASSLDRVGGYTF. The CDR3 region has the DNA TGTGCCAGCAGCTTGGACAGGGTAGGGGGCTACACCTTC.

At least ten counts were recorded for this clonotype. The chain uses TRBV12-3 or TRBV12-4 and TRBJ2-3; D is possibly TRBD1 (6 bases). This CDR3 contains 11 residues. V was cut by 11 bases and J by 6 bases, with 12 bases left in between. The CDR3: CAFSQGDTQYF. The CDR3 region has the DNA TGTGCCTTTTCTCAGGGGGATACGCAGTATTTT.

This clonotype was counted ten times or more. The chain is built from TRBV11-2 and TRBJ2-1; the match to TRBD1 covers 7 bases. This CDR3 contains 16 residues. The junction had 8 bases not matched to a gene; V was cut back by 1 base and J by 5 bases. Per the germline V gene, CDR1 is SGHAT and CDR2 is FQNNGV. The CDR3 region has the DNA TGTGCCAGCAGCTTAGTCGCCGGGACAGATGACAATGAGCAGTTCTTC. This translates into CASSLVAGTDDNEQFF. The entire variable domain, with the rest obtained from reference TRBV11-2 and TRBJ2-1, is as follows: EAGVAQSPRYKIIEKRQSVAFWCNPISGHATLYWYQQILGQGPKLLIQFQNNGVVDDSQLPKDRFSAERLKGVDSTLKIQPAKLEDSAVYLCASSLVAGTDDNEQFFGPGTRLTVL.

This clonotype appeared many times. The chain recombines TRBV27 with TRBJ2-3, with D perhaps matching TRBD1 or TRBD2 (6 bases each). Germline CDR1 MNHEY, CDR2 SMNVEV (reference sequence). V lost 2 bases, J lost 4 bases, and 22 bases lay in between. CDR3 length: 18 residues. In nucleotides, the CDR3 is TGTGCCAGCAGTTTAGACAGGAGGGTGGAGGTAGGGGCAGATACGCAGTATTTT. It specifies CASSLDRRVEVGADTQYF.

The table lists this clonotype with many counts. J is TRBJ1-2 and V is TRBV10-3, with 7 bases aligning to TRBD1. The V gene end was trimmed by 6 bases and the J gene end by 2 bases; junction bases not matched to a gene: 0. The CDR3 spans 12 residues. Germline CDR1 and CDR2: ENHRY and SYGVKD. The CDR3 here is CAIRTGNYGYTF. The CDR3 nucleotides read TGTGCCATCAGGACAGGGAACTATGGCTACACCTTC.

Only a few counts were recorded for this clonotype. In DNA, the CDR3 is TGCGCCAGCGGTAGGGACATACTATCCCCCTACGAGCAGTACTTC. This sequence encodes CASGRDILSPYEQYF. This chain uses TRBV5-1 with TRBJ2-7, with TRBD1 as a possible D gene (6 bases). The CDR3 length is 15 residues. Germline V gene sequence: CDR1 SGHRS, CDR2 YFSETQ. Trimming pared 7 bases from V and 2 bases from J, leaving 19 bases between.

This clonotype was observed a handful of times. V gene TRBV15 combines with J gene TRBJ2-1; TRBD1 matches at 7 bases. V dropped 3 bases and J dropped 3; count of bases not matched to a gene: 11. The CDR3 length is 17 residues. Germline assignment: CDR1 LNHNV and CDR2 YYDKDF (reference sequence). CDR3 in amino acids: CATSSRPTGTRYNEQFF. For the CDR3, the DNA is TGTGCCACCAGCAGCCGCCCGACAGGGACCCGCTACAATGAGCAGTTCTTC.

This clonotype occurred many times. The chain is built from TRBV6-5 and TRBJ1-5; tentative D call: TRBD1 (5 bases). The CDR3 has 15 residues. Germline assignment: CDR1 MNHEY and CDR2 SVGAGI. V was clipped by 6 bases and J by 4 bases, with 16 bases between them. CDR3 nucleotides: TGTGCCAGCAGCCGAGGGGCTTTTGGAAATCAGCCCCAGCATTTT. Protein: CASSRGAFGNQPQHF.

The CDR3, as DNA: TGTGCCAGCAGCTCTTCGCTGACATTCTACGAGCAGTACTTC. It encodes CASSSSLTFYEQYF. V gene TRBV7-9 combines with J gene TRBJ2-7; D is unresolved. This CDR3 has 14 amino acids. The germline V gene encodes CDR1 SEHNR and CDR2 FQNEAQ (reference sequence). V was clipped by 4 bases and J by 3 bases, with 13 bases between them.

The chain combines TRBV29-1 with TRBJ1-1, with TRBD1 as a possible D gene (6 bases). Trimming took off 6 bases at V and 5 bases at J, with 19 bases between the two ends. CDR1 SQVTM and CDR2 ANQGSEA come from the germline V gene. The CDR3 has 14 residues. Here the CDR3 DNA reads TGCAGCGTAGGGGGTACCAGGGGATGGACTGAAGCTTTCTTT. This gives the protein CSVGGTRGWTEAFF.

At least ten counts were recorded for this clonotype. The CDR3 coding sequence is TGCAGTGCTAGAGATTCAGGACCCAGGGCTGAAGCTTTCTTT. Protein product: CSARDSGPRAEAFF. V usage is TRBV20-1 and J usage is TRBJ1-1; weak D call: TRBD1 (5 bases). Germline CDR1 reads DFQATT; CDR2 reads SNEGSKA (reference sequence). The CDR3 runs 14 residues. V was clipped by 0 bases and J by 6 bases, with 14 bases between them.

This clonotype was counted at least ten times. The CDR3 here is CASSLVGQSSAFF. As DNA, the CDR3 is TGTGCCAGCAGCTTAGTTGGCCAGTCAAGCGCTTTCTTT. V gene TRBV7-8 combines with J gene TRBJ1-1; D is unclear. V gave up 1 base and J gave up 11 bases, with 14 bases separating them. CDR1 and CDR2 (germline): SGHVS, FQNEAQ. This CDR3 contains 13 residues.

At least ten counts were recorded for this clonotype. This chain links TRBV28 with TRBJ2-1; D may be TRBD1 or TRBD2 (6 bases each). Trimming left V 6 bases short and J 0 bases short, with 18 bases between. CDR1 is MDHEN, CDR2 SYDVKM, per germline. This CDR3 is 17 amino acids long. The CDR3 reads CASSVPPGALSYNEQFF. The CDR3, as DNA: TGTGCCAGCAGCGTACCCCCGGGGGCCCTCTCCTACAATGAGCAGTTCTTC.

This clonotype was seen repeatedly, ten times or more. The chain recombines TRBV2 with TRBJ2-2; no clear D. This CDR3 comprises 13 residues. Germline V gene data show CDR1 as SNHLY and CDR2 as FYNNEI. Trimming pared 3 bases from V and 6 bases from J, leaving 8 bases between. The CDR3 protein is CASSEGRAGELFF. As DNA, the CDR3 is TGTGCCAGCAGTGAGGGTCGGGCCGGGGAGCTGTTTTTT.